This TCR beta chain was sequenced in a study of blood T cells in healthy people across ages. The study, taken as a whole, reports: Versus aged donors, long-lived donors had higher diversity and more naive CD4+ cells. Diversity figures based on one million T cells were deemed too low.

With a J-beta primer mix and a sample-barcoded 5' primer, a second PCR ran about 6 to 11 cycles. MiXCR, applied by TCRdb to the 5' RACE reads, yields one record per CDR3 protein. The sample lists some 1.6 million distinct CDR3 sequences, roughly 30% occurring once. This clonotype was observed a few times. Its antigen remains unknown. Peripheral blood, roughly 9.3 milliliters per donor, was collected. Per-sample yields of isolated PBMCs were at least 6 million. The V gene lost 8 bases and the J gene lost 3 bases, with 14 bases spanning the gap. There are 14 residues in the CDR3. Germline V lookup: CDR1 LNHDA, CDR2 SQIVND (reference sequence).

Sequences were obtained from blood. The sequence was collected from a woman in her twenties or thirties in good health. The rearrangement uses TRBV19 and TRBJ1-5; D might be TRBD1 (6 bases). The CDR3 here is CASQRGGYNQPQHF. For the CDR3, the DNA is TGTGCCAGTCAAAGGGGGGGGTACAATCAGCCCCAGCATTTT.